This TCR beta chain originates from a study of post-analysis software for immune sequencing data (dated by TCRdb to about 2015). Study-wide context: The recorded disease courses included relapsing-remitting, secondary progressive and progressive-relapsing multiple sclerosis, and some patients had no subtype annotation. The multiple sclerosis patient repertoires were compared with about a dozen previously published healthy control repertoires from donors aged 6 to 25 years. A subset of samples was prepared in parallel using single-end sample barcoding, then pooled and co-amplified after Illumina adapter ligation. The investigation overall reported the following: The control group was slightly older than the multiple sclerosis patient group. Compared with controls, multiple sclerosis patients had significantly lower normalized Chao1 diversity, a finding suggesting substantial peripheral T-cell clonal expansion. Strong co-clustering of samples prepared in the same batch was shown by direct clustering with F measure, prompting a batch-effect correction.

To note about this clonotype: Its antigen has not been determined. No base quality values were provided; no much bigger clone lies one nucleotide off.

Receptor libraries were prepared by PCR. Sequenced on an Illumina HiSeq 2500. To reduce PCR and sequencing biases, unique molecular identifiers were incorporated into the TCR beta cDNA libraries. Per 1 to 10 million input T cells, 500,000 or so cDNA molecules were obtained, such that each molecule approximated one T cell. Patient libraries were prepared and sequenced with the same protocol used for the earlier healthy control dataset. Within a given batch, samples were prepared together, multiplexed and sequenced on the same HiSeq lane. The authors' analysis ran thus. MIGEC handled the raw barcoded reads, throwing out single-read molecular identifier groups before consensus assembly and CDR3 extraction. VDJtools was used for post-analysis of the clonotype tables, with diversity normalized by down-sampling every dataset to the smallest sample size. In repertoire overlap clustering, CDR3 amino acid sequences, but not nucleotide sequences, were matched to correct batch-related cross-sample contamination. The public reads were quality trimmed at Q25 with fastp and then assembled into clones with MiXCR by TCRdb, keeping productive beta chains. Each entry merges the rows of one CDR3 protein and shows their most common DNA and genes. The V and J calls reflect TCRdb's pipeline rather than the authors' work. This sample holds 150,000 to 200,000 distinct CDR3 sequences; 35% to 40% were observed only once. The biggest ten clones account for 25% to 35% of the sample.

The time point tag for this specimen amounts to: second blood draw from one MS patient after hematopoietic stem cell transplantation. TCR beta repertoires were profiled from peripheral blood of 10 to 15 young patients with multiple sclerosis to demonstrate the VDJtools post-analysis software. Multiple sclerosis patients were children and adolescents aged roughly 6 to 15 years. Sample: blood, taken after autologous hematopoietic stem cell transplantation. This TCR was recovered from a girl between 5 and 17 years old with multiple sclerosis. Donor details come from another sample of the same person, matched by shared clones.

CDR3 sequence: CASSVHRGRQYF. In nucleotide form, the sequence is TGTGCCAGCAGTGTCCACAGGGGGCGGCAGTACTTC. Recombination connected TRBV12-3 or TRBV12-4 to TRBJ2-5, with 9 central nucleotides matching TRBD1. The CDR3, from cysteine to phenylalanine, totals 12 residues. Only CDR3 DNA remains: 36 bases, in frame from the first base. Trimming takes 5 bases off V and 11 bases off J; junction bases not matched to a gene: 6.